This T cell receptor beta chain was identified in a study of cytotoxic CD8 clonotypes in ibrutinib-treated CLL. Looking at the study overall: There were 11 relapsed/refractory patients and around 15 treatment-naive patients, and 17 to 18 were IGHV unmutated. Responses: some 25 partial, 2 complete; after median approximately 70 months, about 15 stayed remitted, some 12 progressed. Whole-study results and caveats: Higher clonality was seen at ibrutinib response and a return toward baseline at progression. Starting clonality was above that of age-matched healthy donors and tracked circulating CD8+ T-cell counts.

Germline CDR1 is MNHEY and CDR2 is SVGAGI. The CDR3 loop spans 13 amino acids. V was cut by 0 bases and J by 4 bases, with 4 bases left in between. This clone was seen only once. Its specificity is not known. The same CDR3 arises from other DNA sequences in this sample as well. Sequenced by immunoSEQ multiplex PCR; TCRdb stores in-frame clones only, minus some. The sample gives about 250,000 clones, about three quarters of which show up once; roughly 15% is in the top ten. This receptor was obtained from a human donor with chronic lymphocytic leukemia. The specimen comprised PBMCs, sampled after 24 months of ibrutinib treatment. V usage is TRBV6-5 and J usage is TRBJ1-5; no definite D call. In DNA form, the CDR3 reads TGTGCCAGCAGTTACTCCAATAATCAGCCCCAGCATTTT. It yields the protein CASSYSNNQPQHF.